The 32 T cell receptor beta chains below all came from one sample that was sequenced in a study of T cells in Graves' hyperthyroidism and ophthalmopathy. It was RNA transcripts that yielded the amplified TCR beta CDR3 regions. HTBI primers drove first-round RT-PCR of the TCR CDR3. TCRdb recomputed calls from the multiplex PCR reads with MiXCR, one row per CDR3 protein. The table records approximately 520,000 distinct CDR3 sequences, more than 20% of them present only once. Sequencing was carried out using blood. The receptors originated from a man aged 18 to 29 with Graves' hyperthyroidism.

This clonotype was seen more than once but under ten times. This sequence joins TRBV7-2 and TRBJ2-7; no definite D call. The CDR3 consists of 14 residues. Trimming pared 5 bases from V and 2 bases from J, leaving 13 bases between. Germline CDR1 is SGHTA and CDR2 is FQGNSA. CDR3 DNA: TGTGCCAGCAGCCCGGGCCGTCAGGCCTACGAGCAGTACTTC. Its translation is CASSPGRQAYEQYF.

This clonotype was detected many times. The rearrangement links TRBV13 to TRBJ2-7; D might be TRBD1 (5 bases). The CDR3 totals 14 residues. V was trimmed by 3 bases and J by 2 bases, leaving 11 bases between them. The germline gives CDR1 PRHDT, CDR2 FYEKMQ (reference sequence). The CDR3 DNA follows: TGTGCCAGCAGCTTTCAAGGCAGGGCCTACGAGCAGTACTTC. The encoded protein is CASSFQGRAYEQYF.

V is TRBV7-2 and J is TRBJ2-2; possibly TRBD1 for D (5 bases). The CDR3 is 13 residues long. The V gene lost 3 bases and the J gene lost 6 bases, with 8 bases spanning the gap. Germline V gene sequence: CDR1 SGHTA, CDR2 FQGNSA. The CDR3 is CASSFLGPGELFF. The CDR3 DNA reads as TGTGCCAGCAGCTTTTTGGGGCCCGGGGAGCTGTTTTTT.

The chain is built from TRBV27 and TRBJ2-5; a weak D match, TRBD2 (5 bases). V was shortened by 6 bases and J by 5 bases, with 22 bases between the two germline ends. Germline CDR1 and CDR2: MNHEY and SMNVEV (reference sequence). The CDR3 contains 16 residues. The CDR3 sequence: CASSSHVVGRRETQYF. The CDR3 DNA sequence: TGTGCCAGCAGCTCCCACGTGGTGGGGAGAAGGGAGACCCAGTACTTC.

Ten or more counts support this clonotype. The chain couples TRBV2 to TRBJ1-2; D not resolved. The germline gives CDR1 SNHLY, CDR2 FYNNEI. This CDR3 is built from 14 residues. Trimming cost V 3 bases and J 8 bases, with 16 bases left between them. CDR3 nucleotide sequence: TGTGCCAGCAGTGAGTGGGGAGCTAAGGAAGGCTACACCTTC. Translation gives CASSEWGAKEGYTF.

The J gene is TRBJ1-2, the V gene TRBV4-1; 11 bases are shared with TRBD1. The CDR3 totals 15 residues. J lost 3 bases, V lost 3 bases, and 3 bases had no gene match. The germline CDR1 and CDR2 sequences are MGHRA and YSYEKL. The DNA of the CDR3 is TGCGCCAGCAGCCAGGACAGGGGGCAGGACTATGGCTACACCTTC. Translation gives CASSQDRGQDYGYTF.

The chain carries TRBV29-1 and TRBJ2-5; tentatively, D is TRBD1 (6 bases). The CDR3 is 13 amino acids. In germline, CDR1 is SQVTM, CDR2 ANQGSEA. V lost 5 bases, J lost 4 bases, and 14 bases lay in between. CDR3 residues: CSVTQGIRETQYF. In DNA, the CDR3 is TGCAGCGTTACGCAGGGGATCCGAGAGACCCAGTACTTC.

This clonotype was detected ten times or more. The chain recombines TRBV19 with TRBJ1-2, with D perhaps TRBD1 (5 bases). The CDR3 consists of 14 residues. Between the trimmed V and J ends, which lost 3 bases and 8 bases, there was a span of 16 bases. Per germline, CDR1 LNHDA and CDR2 SQIVND (reference sequence). The CDR3 DNA reads as TGTGCCAGTAGTATCCTCTCGGGACGCGAAGGCTACACCTTC. This encodes CASSILSGREGYTF.

The V and J genes are TRBV12-3 or TRBV12-4 and TRBJ2-7, with D possibly matching TRBD2 (6 bases). The CDR3 totals 12 residues. The V and J ends lost 5 bases and 5 bases respectively, with 10 bases between them. CDR3 amino acids: CASSIGTDEQYF. The DNA for the CDR3 is TGTGCCAGCAGTATTGGGACTGACGAGCAGTACTTC.

V usage is TRBV4-1 and J usage is TRBJ2-6; D is possibly TRBD2 (5 bases). From germline, CDR1 is MGHRA and CDR2 YSYEKL. The CDR3 loop spans 19 amino acids. Trimming cost V 4 bases and J 0 bases, with 19 bases left between them. CDR3: CASSLSWARGPSGANVLTF. For the CDR3, the DNA is TGCGCCAGCAGCCTGAGTTGGGCTAGAGGGCCCTCTGGGGCCAACGTCCTGACTTTC.

This clonotype has a handful of counts. The chain uses TRBV6-1 and TRBJ2-5; D perhaps matches TRBD1 (6 bases). The V end lost 7 bases, the J end lost 4 bases, and 19 bases lay between the germline ends. This CDR3 contains 15 residues. Germline-derived CDR1 and CDR2 are MNHNS and SASEGT. CDR3: CASKNLRGLRETQYF. The CDR3 nucleotides are TGTGCCAGCAAAAATCTCAGGGGCCTCCGAGAGACCCAGTACTTC.

This clonotype showed up many times. The rearrangement joins TRBV6-5 to TRBJ1-2; D possibly corresponds to TRBD1 (5 bases). V lost 2 bases and J lost 8, with 12 bases in between. The CDR3 runs 13 residues. Looked up from germline, CDR1 is MNHEY and CDR2 is SVGAGI. The CDR3 coding sequence is TGTGCCAGCAGTTACCGGGGGGTTGGGGGCTACACCTTC. It yields the protein CASSYRGVGGYTF.

This clonotype was observed at least ten times. The V gene is TRBV6-1, the J gene TRBJ2-5, with 10 bases that match TRBD2. V shed 0 bases and J 7 bases; nucleotides not matched to a gene: 11. The V gene's germline CDR1 is MNHNS and CDR2 SASEGT. The CDR3 sequence is 17 residues long. CDR3 amino acids: CASSEALAGTRTGTQYF. DNA for the CDR3: TGTGCCAGCAGTGAAGCACTAGCGGGGACCAGGACGGGGACCCAGTACTTC.

This clonotype was seen repeatedly, ten times or more. V is TRBV5-1 and J is TRBJ1-3; possible D gene TRBD1, 6 bases. Looked up from germline, CDR1 is SGHRS and CDR2 is YFSETQ. With 0 bases removed from V and 4 bases from J, the gap between germline ends came to 14 bases. The CDR3 has 16 residues. The CDR3 protein is CASSLAGQGRGNTIYF. The CDR3 bases are TGCGCCAGCAGCTTGGCCGGGCAGGGGAGAGGAAACACCATATATTTT.

This clonotype was counted only a few times. J is TRBJ1-2 and V is TRBV29-1, with 9 bases that match TRBD1. The CDR3 length is 15 residues. CDR1 SQVTM and CDR2 ANQGSEA come from the germline V gene. The J segment lost 0 bases and the V segment lost 6 bases, leaving 8 bases of the junction unmatched. CDR3 amino acids: CSVAGTGISNYGYTF. CDR3 nucleotide sequence: TGCAGCGTCGCCGGGACAGGGATATCTAACTATGGCTACACCTTC.

In this sample, this clonotype turned up many times. The V call is TRBV12-3 or TRBV12-4, the J call TRBJ2-7, with a possible D match to TRBD1 (5 bases). The CDR3 contains 12 residues. The V and J ends lost 7 bases and 5 bases respectively, with 12 bases between them. The CDR3 DNA is TGTGCCAGCACCCCAGGGAACAACGAGCAGTACTTC. This encodes CASTPGNNEQYF.

In its sample, this clonotype was seen many times. The J gene is TRBJ2-7, the V gene TRBV20-1; tentatively, D is TRBD1 (5 bases). Trimming left V 0 bases short and J 6 bases short, with 12 bases between. Germline loops: CDR1 DFQATT, CDR2 SNEGSKA (reference sequence). The CDR3 sequence is 13 residues long. CDR3 residues: CSARDGKGLEQYF. The CDR3 bases are TGCAGTGCTAGAGATGGGAAGGGGCTCGAGCAGTACTTC.

This clonotype was counted at least ten times. The chain couples TRBV12-3 or TRBV12-4 to TRBJ1-5, with 8 bases identical to TRBD1. Losses at the gene ends were 5 bases for V and 4 bases for J; bases not matched to a gene: 7. CDR3 size: 15 residues. The CDR3 protein is CASSHHRDRNQPQHF. CDR3 bases: TGTGCCAGCAGTCATCACCGGGACAGGAATCAGCCCCAGCATTTT.

This clonotype was seen many times. The gene calls are TRBV28 and TRBJ1-5; D might be TRBD1 (5 bases). The CDR3 spans 11 residues. Germline CDR1 and CDR2: MDHEN and SYDVKM. CDR3: CALGRDQPQHF. CDR3 coding DNA: TGTGCACTGGGGAGGGACCAGCCCCAGCATTTT.

This clonotype was observed at least ten times. The gene calls are TRBV6-1 and TRBJ1-5; D is possibly TRBD1 (5 bases). V shed 8 bases and J shed 6 bases, with 8 bases lying between them. The CDR3 has 11 residues. Germline V gene sequence: CDR1 MNHNS, CDR2 SASEGT. Here the CDR3 reads CASSGGQPQHF. DNA of the CDR3: TGTGCCAGCTCGGGGGGTCAGCCCCAGCATTTT.

This clonotype was seen ten or more times. J is TRBJ2-7 and V is TRBV2; TRBD1 is a possible D gene (6 bases). CDR1 and CDR2 from the germline V gene are SNHLY and FYNNEI. The CDR3 covers 18 residues. The V and J ends lost 1 base and 4 bases respectively, with 23 bases between them. Here the CDR3 reads CASSEGTWGRRDSYEQYF. CDR3 sequence (DNA): TGTGCCAGCAGTGAAGGGACGTGGGGGCGCCGTGATTCTTACGAGCAGTACTTC.

The rearrangement joins TRBV7-8 to TRBJ2-7, with 9 bases that match TRBD1. J was trimmed by 1 base and V by 7 bases; bases with no gene match: 8. The CDR3 is 15 residues long. Germline V gene lookup returns CDR1 SGHVS and CDR2 FQNEAQ. CDR3 bases: TGTGCCAGCATCTTGACAGGGGGAGGTTCCTACGAGCAGTACTTC. It is translated as CASILTGGGSYEQYF.

This clonotype has ten or more counts. The CDR3 sequence is CASSVPGQGRETQYF. Here the CDR3 DNA reads TGTGCCAGCAGCGTTCCGGGACAGGGCCGGGAGACCCAGTACTTC. The chain recombines TRBV7-2 with TRBJ2-5, with 9 bases fitting TRBD1. The junction had 9 bases not matched to a gene; V was cut back by 5 bases and J by 5 bases. CDR1 and CDR2 from the germline V gene are SGHTA and FQGNSA. This CDR3 is 15 amino acids long.

This clonotype has ten or more counts. The chain is built from TRBV6-4 and TRBJ1-2; TRBD1 aligns across 8 bases. The CDR3 has 14 residues. The J segment lost 3 bases and the V segment lost 8 bases, leaving 8 bases of the junction unmatched. Germline CDR1 MRHNA, CDR2 SNTAGT. The CDR3 DNA is TGTGCCAGCGGAAGGACAGGGAGGGACTATGGCTACACCTTC. This codes for CASGRTGRDYGYTF.

This clonotype was seen only a few times. The V gene is TRBV12-3 or TRBV12-4, the J gene TRBJ1-6, with 9 bases fitting TRBD1. The CDR3 has 16 amino acids. Losses at the gene ends were 5 bases for V and 6 bases for J; bases not matched to a gene: 8. CDR3: CASSKQQGAPNSPLHF. The CDR3 DNA reads TGTGCCAGCAGTAAACAACAGGGGGCCCCTAATTCACCCCTCCACTTT.

With regard to this clonotype: A read error is possible here, since a much larger clone lies one base away. The rearrangement uses TRBV4-1 and TRBJ1-1; D ambiguous. There are 14 residues in the CDR3. V was pared by 3 bases and J by 4 bases, with 12 bases between. Looked up from germline, CDR1 is MGHRA and CDR2 is YSYEKL. CDR3: CASSHDTVGTEAFF. The DNA for the CDR3 is TGCGCCAGCAGCCACGACACGGTGGGCACTGAAGCTTTCTTT.

Regarding this clonotype: One end of the junction is discordant with germline, which a read error may explain. The chain carries TRBV5-6 and TRBJ2-7; no reliable D call. The length of the CDR3 is 14 residues. Germline V lookup: CDR1 SGHDT, CDR2 YYEEEE. Written as DNA, the CDR3 is TGTGCCAGCAGCTTGGTCGGTAGCTCCTACGGGCAGTACTTC. Its protein product is CASSLVGSSYGQYF.

The chain combines TRBV20-1 with TRBJ2-1; the D is unclear. V gave up 0 bases and J gave up 4 bases, with 10 bases separating them. The CDR3 extends over 14 amino acids. The germline V gene has CDR1 DFQATT and CDR2 SNEGSKA (reference sequence). This CDR3 reads CSARDKFPYNEQFF. The CDR3 DNA follows: TGCAGTGCTAGAGATAAGTTCCCTTACAATGAGCAGTTCTTC.

In this sample, this clonotype turned up many times. The V gene is TRBV6-2 or TRBV6-3, the J gene TRBJ1-1, with 9 nucleotides matching TRBD1. V gave up 7 bases and J gave up 8 bases; unmatched junction bases: 11. Germline loops: CDR1 MNHEY, CDR2 SVGEGT. CDR3 size: 14 residues. CDR3 sequence: CASIKGQGIGEAFF. CDR3 nucleotide sequence: TGTGCCAGCATCAAGGGACAGGGCATCGGGGAAGCTTTCTTT.

The sample holds many counts of this clonotype. The chain carries TRBV12-3 or TRBV12-4 and TRBJ2-7, with 8 nucleotides matching TRBD1. After removal of 4 bases from V and 5 bases from J, the junction contained 7 bases not matched to a gene. This CDR3 spans 14 amino acids. CDR3: CASSSTGEAHEQYF. Here the CDR3 DNA reads TGTGCCAGCAGTTCGACAGGGGAGGCCCACGAGCAGTACTTC.

This clonotype was observed many times. The chain is built from TRBV4-2 and TRBJ1-1; the D gene is possibly TRBD1 (5 bases). V dropped 0 bases and J dropped 3 bases, with 11 bases sitting between them. The CDR3 spans 15 residues. Germline loops: CDR1 LGHNA, CDR2 YNFKEQ. The CDR3 sequence is CASSQDQAGDTEAFF. The CDR3 DNA follows: TGTGCCAGCAGCCAAGATCAAGCGGGGGACACTGAAGCTTTCTTT.

This clonotype was seen many times. The chain links TRBV6-4 to TRBJ1-2; 8 nucleotides line up with TRBD1. Looked up from germline, CDR1 is MRHNA and CDR2 is SNTAGT. This CDR3 is built from 16 residues. With 5 bases clipped from V and 4 bases from J, the junction kept 12 bases outside the gene matches. The CDR3 loop is CASSPPGQGLPYGYTF. As DNA, the CDR3 is TGTGCCAGCAGTCCCCCTGGACAGGGCCTACCCTATGGCTACACCTTC.